Below, 8 T cell receptor beta chains from the same sample are listed, as sequenced in a study of blood T cells in healthy people across ages. PCR was performed a second time for roughly 7 to 12 cycles using a sample-barcoded 5' primer and a J-beta primer mix. TCRdb re-analysed the 5' RACE reads in MiXCR, keeping a single row per CDR3 protein. The repertoire holds around 500,000 distinct CDR3 sequences, roughly 48% seen once, with about 22% in the top ten. The source material was blood. All receptors derive from a man older than 75 in good health.

V gene TRBV4-3 combines with J gene TRBJ2-3; D is perhaps TRBD2 (5 bases). Trimming took off 0 bases at V and 5 bases at J, with 12 bases between the two ends. Germline-derived CDR1 and CDR2 are LGHNA and YSLEER. CDR3 length: 15 residues. CDR3 bases: TGCGCCAGCAGCCAAGATGACACGAGCGGAGATACGCAGTATTTT. Its translation is CASSQDDTSGDTQYF.

The V gene is TRBV29-1, the J gene TRBJ1-1; 7 nucleotides line up with TRBD1. The CDR3 is 13 amino acids. The ends lost 7 bases at V and 0 bases at J; junction bases unmatched: 5. From germline, CDR1 is SQVTM and CDR2 ANQGSEA. Written as DNA, the CDR3 is TGCAGCGCCCGGGACAGCATGAACACTGAAGCTTTCTTT. Its translation is CSARDSMNTEAFF.

This clonotype was counted many times. J is TRBJ2-5 and V is TRBV6-5, with 8 positions matching TRBD1. CDR1 is MNHEY and CDR2 is SVGAGI in the germline V gene. J was trimmed by 4 bases and V by 6 bases; bases with no gene match: 7. The CDR3 sequence is 14 residues long. The CDR3 is CASSKTTGGETQYF. The DNA of the CDR3 is TGTGCCAGCAGCAAGACAACAGGGGGAGAGACCCAGTACTTC.

This chain uses TRBV7-9 with TRBJ1-1; D not certain. V shed 5 bases and J shed 10 bases, with 17 bases lying between them. Germline V gene lookup returns CDR1 SEHNR and CDR2 FQNEAQ (reference sequence). The CDR3 sequence is 13 residues long. The CDR3 region has the DNA TGTGCCAGCAGCCCCCGCCCGGGTAGTCGAGCTTTCTTT. It codes for CASSPRPGSRAFF.

Comments on this clonotype: Its ends do not fully match the called genes, so a read error is possible. The V gene is TRBV2, the J gene TRBJ2-3; possible D gene TRBD1, 6 bases. The CDR3 runs to 15 residues. CDR1 SNHLY and CDR2 FYNNEI come from the germline V gene. Here the CDR3 reads CAGSAVGQLSDTQYF. CDR3 in DNA: TGTGCCGGCAGTGCGGTTGGACAGCTCTCAGATACGCAGTATTTT.

V and J are TRBV11-2 and TRBJ2-1; 9 bases line up with TRBD2. CDR1 is SGHAT, CDR2 FQNNGV, per germline. The CDR3 extends over 16 amino acids. Trimming took 6 bases from V and 4 from J; bases not matched to a gene: 10. CDR3 DNA sequence: TGTGCCAGCAGGGAAAGGCGCGGGGGGGGATACAATGAGCAGTTCTTC. Protein: CASRERRGGGYNEQFF.

This chain uses TRBV6-1 with TRBJ1-4; TRBD1 might be the D (5 bases). The germline CDR1 and CDR2 sequences are MNHNS and SASEGT. Trimming removed 6 bases from V and 4 bases from J, with 15 bases in between. The CDR3 sequence is 15 residues long. The CDR3 sequence: CASSEPGRLNEKLFF. Written as DNA, the CDR3 is TGTGCCAGCAGCGAACCGGGACGGCTTAATGAAAAACTGTTTTTT.

This clonotype was seen more than once but under ten times. The V gene is TRBV3-1, the J gene TRBJ2-5, with D possibly matching TRBD2 (5 bases). V lost 3 bases to trimming and J lost 0 bases, with 8 bases between them. This CDR3 comprises 14 residues. Germline CDR1 LGHDT, CDR2 YNNKEL (reference sequence). CDR3: CASSHSGNQETQYF. CDR3 coding DNA: TGTGCCAGCAGCCACTCCGGGAACCAAGAGACCCAGTACTTC.